This record concerns one TCR beta chain sequence. The target antigen is unknown. This sample is drawn from a study of post-analysis software for immune sequencing data. CDR1 and CDR2 from the germline V gene are SNHLY and FYNNEI. This CDR3 is built from 12 residues. The V gene lost 11 bases and the J gene lost 0 bases, with 11 bases spanning the gap. Prepared TCR beta cDNA libraries contained unique molecular identifiers. A population of about 0.95 to 11 million T cells gave rise to 400,000 to 550,000 cDNA molecules. Via MiXCR, TCRdb re-called the PCR reads, giving one row per CDR3 protein. The sample shows 350,000 to 500,000 distinct CDR3 sequences, 30% to 45% of them seen only once. Regarding the study as a whole: Four to six TRBV segments, including TRBV5-6, TRBV5-1 and TRBV20-1, were more frequent in patients than controls. In multiple sclerosis, normalized Chao1 diversity was significantly below that of controls.

Specimen: blood. The V and J genes are TRBV2 and TRBJ2-7; possible D gene TRBD1, 6 bases. The TCR sequence derives from a girl aged 2-10 years with multiple sclerosis. The CDR3 sequence is CAWTENSYEQYF. DNA for the CDR3: TGTGCCTGGACAGAAAACTCCTACGAGCAGTACTTC.